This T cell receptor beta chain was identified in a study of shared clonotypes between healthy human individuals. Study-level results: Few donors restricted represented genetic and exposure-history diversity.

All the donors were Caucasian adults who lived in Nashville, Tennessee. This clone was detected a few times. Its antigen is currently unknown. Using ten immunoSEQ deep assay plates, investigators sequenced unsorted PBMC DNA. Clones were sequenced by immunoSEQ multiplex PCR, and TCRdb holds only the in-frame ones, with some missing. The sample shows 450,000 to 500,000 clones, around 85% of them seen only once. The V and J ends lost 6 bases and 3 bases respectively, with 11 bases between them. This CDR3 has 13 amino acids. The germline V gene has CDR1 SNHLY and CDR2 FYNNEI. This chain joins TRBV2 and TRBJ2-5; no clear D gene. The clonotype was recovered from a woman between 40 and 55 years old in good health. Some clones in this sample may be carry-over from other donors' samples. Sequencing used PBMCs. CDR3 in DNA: TGTGCCAGCAGCGCCGGGTCCAAAGAGACCCAGTACTTC. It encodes CASSAGSKETQYF.